A selection of T cell receptor beta chains follows, all from one sample in a study of PD-1 blockade in classical Hodgkin lymphoma. Assay used: immunoSEQ multiplex PCR; TCRdb lists only in-frame clones, some missing. The sample shows about 15,000 clones, more than 70% of them seen only once. Sequences were derived from peripheral blood mononuclear cells (PBMCs), sampled at baseline. All receptors come from a human donor with classical Hodgkin lymphoma. Both conserved end residues are part of each CDR3. D genes are given only for firm matches. Size tells how often a clone was seen (once, few, many) or the class of an expanded clone, and some rows leave it out.

v_gene	d_gene	abundance	j_gene	CDR3nt	CDR3aa
TRBV10-2	TRBD2	-	TRBJ2-2	TGCGCCAGTGGGGGAGGGGTAGCCGGGGAGCTGTTTTTT	CASGGGVAGELFF
TRBV30	-	-	TRBJ2-7	TGTGCCTGGAGTGTTAGTAGGGAAAAGTCCTACGAGCAGTACTTC	CAWSVSREKSYEQYF
TRBV9	-	-	TRBJ2-7	TGTGCCAGCAGCGTAGCTGGCGATCCCTACGAGCAGTACTTC	CASSVAGDPYEQYF
TRBV6-5	TRBD2	-	TRBJ2-2	TGTGCCAGCAGTCAATCGGGCGGGGGAACCGGGGAGCTGTTTTTT	CASSQSGGGTGELFF
TRBV19	-	once	TRBJ1-1	TGTGCCAGTAGTAGTACAGGGTTAGACACTGAAGCTTTCTTT	CASSSTGLDTEAFF
TRBV2	-	-	TRBJ1-4	TGTGCCAGCAGTGCTAAGCTCCTTAATGAAAAACTGTTTTTT	CASSAKLLNEKLFF
TRBV19	TRBD1	-	TRBJ1-2	TGTGCCAGTAGGGACAGGGGCTATGGCTACACCTTC	CASRDRGYGYTF
TRBV5-4	TRBD1	few	TRBJ1-2	TGTGCCAGCAGCTTGGTAGGGACAGGGGGCTTGTATGGCTACACCTTC	CASSLVGTGGLYGYTF
TRBV2	-	-	TRBJ1-5	TGTGCCAGCAGTGTGGAGGTCGATAGCAATCAGCCCCAGCATTTT	CASSVEVDSNQPQHF
TRBV6-6	TRBD2	-	TRBJ2-3	TGTGCCAGCAGTCCCCTAGCGGGAGGAACAGATACGCAGTATTTT	CASSPLAGGTDTQYF
TRBV28	-	-	TRBJ1-1	TGTGCCAGCAGTTTAGGGGCAGGGAACACTGAAGCTTTCTTT	CASSLGAGNTEAFF
TRBV18	TRBD1	-	TRBJ1-5	TGTGCCAGCTCACCGGGGACAGGGGAGACTCAGCCCCAGCATTTT	CASSPGTGETQPQHF
TRBV4-3	-	-	TRBJ2-7	TGCGCCAGCAGCCAAGTAAGGGGGGGTAGCTACGAGCAGTACTTC	CASSQVRGGSYEQYF
TRBV5-4	-	-	TRBJ2-3	TGTGCCAGCAGCTTGCGAGTGGACGCTAGCACAGATACGCAGTATTTT	CASSLRVDASTDTQYF
TRBV28	-	few	TRBJ2-7	TGTGCCAGCAGCCCACCCGAATACAGGGTCAGCGAGCAGTACTTC	CASSPPEYRVSEQYF
TRBV19	TRBD1	-	TRBJ1-1	TGTGCCAGTAGTTCAAGGGACAGGGGGCAGGGTGAAGCTTTCTTT	CASSSRDRGQGEAFF
TRBV19	TRBD1	-	TRBJ1-4	TGTGCCAGTAGTCGACAGGGACAGGCAACTAATGAAAAACTGTTTTTT	CASSRQGQATNEKLFF
TRBV30	-	few	TRBJ2-7	TGTGCCTGGAGGGGCGCGTACGAGCAGTACTTC	CAWRGAYEQYF
TRBV4-1	TRBD2	-	TRBJ2-1	TGCGCCAGCAGCCAAGTTGTGGGGGGGTCTCTCTACAATGAGCAGTTCTTC	CASSQVVGGSLYNEQFF
TRBV7-2	TRBD2	-	TRBJ2-3	TGTGCCAGCAGCTTAGCGCGGGGTAGCGGGGCCACAGATACGCAGTATTTT	CASSLARGSGATDTQYF
TRBV4-1	TRBD2	once	TRBJ2-7	TGCGCCAGCAGCCAAGCCAGCGGGACTAGCGGGAACTACGAGCAGTACTTC	CASSQASGTSGNYEQYF
TRBV11-2	TRBD2	-	TRBJ2-5	TGTGCCAGCAGCTTGGGACAGCTAGCGGGACGACGGGCGGAGACCCAGTACTTC	CASSLGQLAGRRAETQYF
TRBV7-3	-	-	TRBJ2-5	TGTGCCAGCAGCTTAACGGGAGGCCCGGGGGCCCAGTACTTC	CASSLTGGPGAQYF
TRBV19	TRBD1	-	TRBJ2-3	TGTGCCAGTAGTCCACAGGGGGCGACAGATACGCAGTATTTT	CASSPQGATDTQYF
TRBV9	-	few	TRBJ1-1	TGTGCCAGCAGCGTGGGACCGAACACTGAAGCTTTCTTT	CASSVGPNTEAFF
TRBV5-1	TRBD1	-	TRBJ2-1	TGCGCCAGCAGCTCCGGTAGGGACAGCTCCTACAATGAGCAGTTCTTC	CASSSGRDSSYNEQFF
TRBV7-9	TRBD1	-	TRBJ2-7	TGTGCCAGCAGCATCGGACAGGGAGGCGAGCAGTACTTC	CASSIGQGGEQYF
TRBV28	TRBD2	-	TRBJ2-1	TGTGCCAGCAGTTCCCTAGCGGGAGCTTACAATGAGCAGTTCTTC	CASSSLAGAYNEQFF
TRBV7-9	-	-	TRBJ2-1	TGTGCCAGCAGCCGGGAAAGAAGCAGCTCCTACAATGAGCAGTTCTTC	CASSRERSSSYNEQFF
TRBV14	-	few	TRBJ2-1	TGTGCCAGCAGCCGGAAACGCAGGGGAGAAAATGAGCAGTTCTTC	CASSRKRRGENEQFF
TRBV4-2	-	once	TRBJ1-1	TGTGCCAGCAGCCAAGATTGGGCCTCGGGGAGAACTACTGAAGCTTTCTTT	CASSQDWASGRTTEAFF
TRBV28	TRBD2	-	TRBJ2-3	TGTGCCAGCTGTTTGGAGGCGGGAGGTGTGGATACGCAGTATTTT	CASCLEAGGVDTQYF
TRBV5-4	-	-	TRBJ1-2	TGTGCCAGCAGCGTCCTATCGTGGGGTGGCTACACCTTC	CASSVLSWGGYTF
TRBV2	-	-	TRBJ2-5	TGTGCCAGCAGTGTTGAGAGTCAGGGCTACGAGACCCAGTACTTC	CASSVESQGYETQYF
TRBV2	-	-	TRBJ1-6	TGTGCCAGTAGGACAGAAAATAATTCACCCCTCCACTTT	CASRTENNSPLHF
TRBV7-2	TRBD2	-	TRBJ2-1	TGTGCCAGCAGCTTAGTGGGAGGGAGCTCCTACAATGAGCAGTTCTTC	CASSLVGGSSYNEQFF
TRBV9	-	-	TRBJ2-3	TGTGCCAGCAGCCCCCCCGGGACTGCAACAGATACGCAGTATTTT	CASSPPGTATDTQYF
TRBV29-1	-	-	TRBJ2-1	TGCAGCGTTGCGCGGTCAGGGGGCGGGGGTGAGCAGTTCTTC	CSVARSGGGGEQFF
TRBV28	TRBD1	-	TRBJ1-5	TGTGCCAGCAGTCCCGACAGGGCAAATCAGCCCCAGCATTTT	CASSPDRANQPQHF
TRBV7-6	-	-	TRBJ2-7	TGTGCCAGCAGCTTAGGCACCGGGACCGGCTACGAGCAGTACTTC	CASSLGTGTGYEQYF
TRBV5-1	-	-	TRBJ2-5	TGCGCCAGCAGGGAGTCAAGCCAAGAGACCCAGTACTTC	CASRESSQETQYF
TRBV7-8	-	-	TRBJ2-7	TGTGCCAGCAGCTTAGGACCGGGAACTTTCGAGCAGTACTTC	CASSLGPGTFEQYF
TRBV5-8	TRBD1	few	TRBJ1-4	TGTGCCAGCAGCTCATCGGGACAGACTAATGAAAAACTGTTTTTT	CASSSSGQTNEKLFF
TRBV19	TRBD2	-	TRBJ2-3	TGTGCCAGTAGTATTGGACTAGCGGGGGTTAATACGCAGTATTTT	CASSIGLAGVNTQYF
TRBV27	-	-	TRBJ1-4	TGTGCCAGCAGTTCGCAGCGGAATGAAAAACTGTTTTTT	CASSSQRNEKLFF
TRBV2	TRBD2	few	TRBJ2-7	TGTGCCAGCAGTGAAGAAGCGGGGGCGTCCTACGAGCAGTACTTC	CASSEEAGASYEQYF
TRBV19	TRBD2	-	TRBJ2-7	TGTGCCAGTAGTCCCCGGACTAGCCGCCACTACGAGCAGTACTTC	CASSPRTSRHYEQYF
TRBV28	-	-	TRBJ2-3	TGTGCCAGCAGGACAGCAACAGATACGCAGTATTTT	CASRTATDTQYF